The 4 T cell receptor beta chains presented below share a single source sample, sequenced in a study of shared clonotypes between healthy human individuals. The table came from immunoSEQ multiplex PCR; TCRdb's copy has only in-frame clones and leaves some out. In the table there are roughly 2.1 million clones, 85% to 95% of which are singletons. Positive CCR7 selection of CD45RO-negative cells yielded the naive CD8 cells, and terminally differentiated effector memory CD45RA+ cells were excluded. The sample was naive CD8+ T cells from PBMCs. The origin of the receptors is a man aged 18-30 years in good health. Some clones in this sample may be carry-over from other donors' samples.

CDR3 sequence (DNA): TGTGCCAGCAGTTTCCGGGAGAGCTATGGCTACACCTTC. This translates into CASSFRESYGYTF. The gene calls are TRBV28 and TRBJ1-2; D is undetermined. The CDR3 consists of 13 residues. Germline CDR1 MDHEN, CDR2 SYDVKM. With 3 bases removed from V and 4 bases from J, the gap between germline ends came to 9 bases.

The chain is built from TRBV25-1 and TRBJ2-1, with 8 bases identical to TRBD1. Germline CDR1 reads MGHDK; CDR2 reads SYGVNS. V lost 3 bases, J lost 6 bases, and 16 bases stayed unmatched. The CDR3 is 18 residues long. The chain's CDR3 is CASSDRTLAQGARNEQFF. CDR3 DNA: TGTGCCAGCAGTGACCGAACCCTTGCTCAGGGGGCCCGCAATGAGCAGTTCTTC.

The genes are TRBV6-1 and TRBJ2-7; D not certain. The CDR3 has 12 amino acids. The V end was cut by 6 bases, the J end by 1 base, with 7 bases between. CDR1 is MNHNS and CDR2 is SASEGT in the germline V gene. The CDR3 nucleotides are TGTGCCAGCAGGGTACCATCCTACGAGCAGTACTTC. It specifies CASRVPSYEQYF.

The chain uses TRBV5-4 and TRBJ2-7, with 10 bases lining up with TRBD2. Germline trimming cut 0 bases from V and 4 bases from J; bases unmatched to any gene: 10. The germline V gene encodes CDR1 SGHNT and CDR2 YYREEE (reference sequence). The CDR3 is 17 amino acids. CDR3 bases: TGTGCCAGCAGCTTGGGGGGCCCTAGCGGGAGAGGGTACGAGCAGTACTTC. This sequence encodes CASSLGGPSGRGYEQYF. The variable domain in full, with the rest retrieved from reference TRBV5-4 and TRBJ2-7, is ETGVTQSPTHLIKTRGQQVTLRCSSQSGHNTVSWYQQALGQGPQFIFQYYREEENGRGNFPPRFSGLQFPNYSSELNVNALELDDSALYLCASSLGGPSGRGYEQYFGPGTRLTVT.